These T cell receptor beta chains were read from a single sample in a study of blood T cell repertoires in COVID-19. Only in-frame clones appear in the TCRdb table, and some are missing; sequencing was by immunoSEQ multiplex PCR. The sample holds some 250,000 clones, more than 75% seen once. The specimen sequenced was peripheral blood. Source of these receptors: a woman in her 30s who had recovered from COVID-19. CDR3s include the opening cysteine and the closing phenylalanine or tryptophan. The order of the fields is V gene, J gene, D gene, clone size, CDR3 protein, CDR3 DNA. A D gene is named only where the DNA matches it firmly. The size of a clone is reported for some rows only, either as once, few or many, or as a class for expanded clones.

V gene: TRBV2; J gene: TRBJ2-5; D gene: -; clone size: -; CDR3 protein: CASSLWTLQETQYF; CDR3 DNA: TGTGCCAGCAGTCTATGGACTCTCCAAGAGACCCAGTACTTC
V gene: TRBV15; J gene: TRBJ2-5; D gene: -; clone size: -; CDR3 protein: CATSSRQTYQETQYF; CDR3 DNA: TGTGCCACCAGCAGTCGACAGACGTACCAAGAGACCCAGTACTTC
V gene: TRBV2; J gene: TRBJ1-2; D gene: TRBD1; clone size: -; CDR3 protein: CASRTGVDGYTF; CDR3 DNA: TGTGCCAGCAGGACAGGGGTTGATGGCTACACCTTC
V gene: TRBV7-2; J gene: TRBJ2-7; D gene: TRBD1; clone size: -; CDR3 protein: CASSSYRGPYEQYF; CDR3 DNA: TGTGCCAGCAGCTCGTACAGGGGTCCCTACGAGCAGTACTTC
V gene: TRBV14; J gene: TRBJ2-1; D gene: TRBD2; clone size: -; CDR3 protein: CASSLRVSRGDEQFF; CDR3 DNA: TGTGCCAGCAGCCTCCGGGTTTCCCGGGGGGATGAGCAGTTCTTC
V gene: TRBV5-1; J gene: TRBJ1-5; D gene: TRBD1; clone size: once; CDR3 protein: CASSLGGTGNQPQHF; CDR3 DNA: TGCGCCAGCAGCTTGGGAGGGACAGGAAATCAGCCCCAGCATTTT
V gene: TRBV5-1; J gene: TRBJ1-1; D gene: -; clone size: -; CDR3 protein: CASSLAAEAFNTEAFF; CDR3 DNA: TGCGCCAGCAGCTTGGCCGCAGAGGCATTCAACACTGAAGCTTTCTTT
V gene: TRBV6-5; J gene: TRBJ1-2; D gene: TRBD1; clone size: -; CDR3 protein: CASSPTGEHGYTF; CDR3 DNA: TGTGCCAGCAGCCCGACAGGGGAGCATGGCTACACCTTC
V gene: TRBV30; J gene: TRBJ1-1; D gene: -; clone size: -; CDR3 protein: CAGGYGKGTEAFF; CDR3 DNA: TGTGCCGGCGGGTACGGCAAAGGGACTGAAGCTTTCTTT
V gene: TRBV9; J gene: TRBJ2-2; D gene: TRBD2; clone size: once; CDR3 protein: CASSVEAGGTTGELFF; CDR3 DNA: TGTGCCAGCAGCGTAGAGGCGGGGGGCACCACCGGGGAGCTGTTTTTT
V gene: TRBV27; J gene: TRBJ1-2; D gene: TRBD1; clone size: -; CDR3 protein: CASSDTGGANYGYTF; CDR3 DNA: TGTGCCAGCAGTGATACAGGGGGCGCTAACTATGGCTACACCTTC